In its sample, the clone carrying this TCR beta chain was seen many times. Using its own MiXCR run on the RT-PCR reads, TCRdb lists one record per CDR3 protein. This sample has more than 500,000 distinct CDR3 sequences; around 11% occur once, and the top ten carry approximately 10%. The sample belongs to a study of response to subunit inactivated influenza vaccine. This sample also belongs to another study, concerning T cells expressing NK-cell markers. That work contributes: cDNA encoding TCR beta was synthesized via 5'RACE template switching incorporating UMIs. It is unclear if expanded NKG2C-expressing clones target HCMV antigens.

The receptor was isolated from a middle-aged man who received an inactivated influenza vaccine. The sequenced sample was PBMCs from blood, obtained on the day of vaccination.

The chain's CDR3 is CASSPLEGSYEQFF. In DNA, the CDR3 is TGTGCCAGCTCACCACTGGAGGGGTCGTATGAGCAGTTCTTC. The chain joins TRBV18 to TRBJ2-1; D perhaps matches TRBD2 (6 bases). Germline V lookup: CDR1 KGHSH, CDR2 LQKENI. Trimming stripped 1 base from V and 8 bases from J, with 12 bases between. CDR3 length: 14 residues.